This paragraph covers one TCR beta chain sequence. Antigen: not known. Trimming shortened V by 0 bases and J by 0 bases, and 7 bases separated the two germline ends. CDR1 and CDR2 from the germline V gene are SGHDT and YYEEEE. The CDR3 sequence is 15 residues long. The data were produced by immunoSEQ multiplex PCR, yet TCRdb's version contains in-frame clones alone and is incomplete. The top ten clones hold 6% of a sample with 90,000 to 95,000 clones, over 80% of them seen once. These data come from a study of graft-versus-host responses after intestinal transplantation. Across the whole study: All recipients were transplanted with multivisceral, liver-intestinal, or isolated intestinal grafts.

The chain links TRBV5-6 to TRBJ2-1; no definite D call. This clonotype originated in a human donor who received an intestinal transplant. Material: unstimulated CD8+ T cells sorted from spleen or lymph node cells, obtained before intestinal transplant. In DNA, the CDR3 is TGTGCCAGCAGCTTGGCGGCAACCTCCTACAATGAGCAGTTCTTC. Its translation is CASSLAATSYNEQFF.